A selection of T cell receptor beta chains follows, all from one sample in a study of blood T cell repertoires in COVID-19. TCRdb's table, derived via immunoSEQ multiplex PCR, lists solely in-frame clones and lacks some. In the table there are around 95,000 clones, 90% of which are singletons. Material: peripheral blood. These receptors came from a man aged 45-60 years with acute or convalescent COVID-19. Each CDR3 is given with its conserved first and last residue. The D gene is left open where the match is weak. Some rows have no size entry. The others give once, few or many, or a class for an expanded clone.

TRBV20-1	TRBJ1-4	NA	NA	CSASAPSSGNEKLFF	TGCAGTGCTAGTGCACCCTCCAGTGGTAATGAAAAACTGTTTTTT
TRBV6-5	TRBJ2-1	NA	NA	CASSYSIADEQFF	TGTGCCAGCAGTTACTCGATAGCCGATGAGCAGTTCTTC
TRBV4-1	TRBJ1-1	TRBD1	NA	CASSHLQGSTEAFF	TGCGCCAGCAGCCACCTACAGGGGAGCACTGAAGCTTTCTTT
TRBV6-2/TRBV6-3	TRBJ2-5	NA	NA	CASSSTTGSQETQYF	TGTGCCAGCAGCTCCACTACAGGGTCCCAAGAGACCCAGTACTTC
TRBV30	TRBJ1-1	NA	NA	CAWSGQANTEAFF	TGTGCCTGGAGTGGGCAGGCGAACACTGAAGCTTTCTTT
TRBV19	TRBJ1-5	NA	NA	CASRVASNQPQHF	TGTGCCAGTCGAGTCGCTAGCAATCAGCCCCAGCATTTT
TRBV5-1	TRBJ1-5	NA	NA	CASSLAGTRNQPQHF	TGCGCCAGCAGCTTGGCCGGGACACGCAATCAGCCCCAGCATTTT
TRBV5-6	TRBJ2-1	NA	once	CASYRSGAWNEQFF	TGTGCCAGCTATCGATCAGGGGCGTGGAATGAGCAGTTCTTC
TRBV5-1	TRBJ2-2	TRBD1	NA	CASKTGIDTGELFF	TGCGCCAGCAAGACAGGGATCGACACCGGGGAGCTGTTTTTT
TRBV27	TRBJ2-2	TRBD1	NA	CASSLPRTGNTGELFF	TGTGCCAGCAGTTTACCGAGGACAGGGAACACCGGGGAGCTGTTTTTT
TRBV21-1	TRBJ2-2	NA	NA	CASSKEGQGTGELFF	TGTGCCAGCAGCAAAGAGGGACAGGGGACCGGGGAGCTGTTTTTT
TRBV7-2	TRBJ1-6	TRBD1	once	CASSSPGQALYNSPLHF	TGTGCCAGCAGCTCCCCTGGACAGGCCCTCTATAATTCACCCCTCCACTTT
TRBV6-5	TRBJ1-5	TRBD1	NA	CASSTGGGQPQHF	TGTGCCAGCAGTACAGGGGGCGGTCAGCCCCAGCATTTT
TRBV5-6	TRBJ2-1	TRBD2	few	CASSLGLATYNEQFF	TGTGCCAGCAGCTTGGGACTAGCGACCTACAATGAGCAGTTCTTC
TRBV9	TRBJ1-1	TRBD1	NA	CASSPPGRQGSPEAFF	TGTGCCAGCAGCCCACCAGGGAGACAGGGGTCACCTGAAGCTTTCTTT
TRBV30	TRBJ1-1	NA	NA	CAWGDSRNTEAFF	TGTGCCTGGGGTGATAGCCGGAACACTGAAGCTTTCTTT
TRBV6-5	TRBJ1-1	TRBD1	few	CASSPGTGGASEAFF	TGTGCCAGCAGTCCCGGGACAGGGGGCGCCTCTGAAGCTTTCTTT
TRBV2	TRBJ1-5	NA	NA	CASSDDRDQPQHF	TGTGCCAGCAGTGACGACAGAGATCAGCCCCAGCATTTT
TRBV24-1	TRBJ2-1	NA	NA	CATSDGRGRNEQFF	TGTGCCACCAGTGATGGAAGGGGTCGCAATGAGCAGTTCTTC
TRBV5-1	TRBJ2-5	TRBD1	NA	CASSMTGWETQYF	TGCGCCAGCAGCATGACAGGGTGGGAGACCCAGTACTTC
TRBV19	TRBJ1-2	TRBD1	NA	CASTPGQAYYGYTF	TGTGCCAGTACTCCGGGACAGGCGTACTATGGCTACACCTTC
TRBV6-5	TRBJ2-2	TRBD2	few	CASSYSSGSLTGELFF	TGTGCCAGCAGTTACTCAAGCGGGAGTCTCACCGGGGAGCTGTTTTTT
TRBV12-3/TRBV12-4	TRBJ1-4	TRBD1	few	CASSRTGGGKLFF	TGTGCCAGCAGTAGGACAGGGGGAGGGAAACTGTTTTTT
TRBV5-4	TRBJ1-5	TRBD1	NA	CASSPGQGGFNQPQHF	TGTGCCAGCAGCCCAGGACAGGGAGGATTCAATCAGCCCCAGCATTTT
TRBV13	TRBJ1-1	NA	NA	CASSLGRQMNTEAFF	TGTGCCAGCAGCTTAGGCCGACAGATGAACACTGAAGCTTTCTTT
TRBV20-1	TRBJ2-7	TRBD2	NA	CSASRTSGRDEQYF	TGCAGTGCTAGTCGGACTAGCGGGAGAGACGAGCAGTACTTC
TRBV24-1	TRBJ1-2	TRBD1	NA	CATSDPGQGNYGYTF	TGTGCCACCAGTGACCCGGGACAGGGGAACTATGGCTACACCTTC
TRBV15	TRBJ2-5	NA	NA	CATSRGGGVETQYF	TGTGCCACCAGCAGAGGTGGAGGGGTCGAGACCCAGTACTTC
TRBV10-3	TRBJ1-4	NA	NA	CAISDPRDKGVVANEKLFF	TGTGCCATCAGTGACCCCCGGGACAAGGGGGTGGTGGCTAATGAAAAACTGTTTTTT
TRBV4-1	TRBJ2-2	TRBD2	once	CASSPGLAGGLNTGELFF	TGCGCCAGCAGCCCGGGACTAGCGGGAGGCCTCAACACCGGGGAGCTGTTTTTT
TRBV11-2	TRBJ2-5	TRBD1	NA	CASSLFAGGDQETQYF	TGTGCCAGCAGCTTATTTGCAGGGGGTGACCAGGAGACCCAGTACTTC
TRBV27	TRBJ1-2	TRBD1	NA	CAINIYRGYGYTF	TGTGCCATCAATATTTACAGGGGCTATGGCTACACCTTC
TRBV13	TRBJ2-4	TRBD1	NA	CASSLGPGQGGIQYF	TGTGCCAGCAGCTTAGGACCGGGACAGGGGGGCATTCAGTACTTC
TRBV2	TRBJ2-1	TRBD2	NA	CASLSGLAGGSSYNEQFF	TGTGCCAGCCTCTCGGGGCTAGCGGGAGGCTCCTCCTACAATGAGCAGTTCTTC
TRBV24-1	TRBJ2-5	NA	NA	CATSDLDSQETQYF	TGTGCCACCAGTGACCTAGACAGCCAAGAGACCCAGTACTTC
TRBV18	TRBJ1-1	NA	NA	CASSLHSGVMNTEAFF	TGTGCCAGCTCACTCCATTCAGGGGTCATGAACACTGAAGCTTTCTTT
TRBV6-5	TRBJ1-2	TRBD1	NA	CASSIDGTAYYGYTF	TGTGCCAGCAGTATCGACGGGACAGCTTACTATGGCTACACCTTC
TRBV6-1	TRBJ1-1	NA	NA	CASSEVWGGNTEAFF	TGTGCCAGCAGTGAAGTATGGGGCGGGAACACTGAAGCTTTCTTT
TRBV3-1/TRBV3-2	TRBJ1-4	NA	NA	CASSPGRGIREKLFF	TGTGCCAGCAGCCCCGGGCGGGGGATACGTGAAAAACTGTTTTTT
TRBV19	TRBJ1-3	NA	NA	CASRDNSGNTIYF	TGTGCCAGTAGGGACAACTCTGGAAACACCATATATTTT
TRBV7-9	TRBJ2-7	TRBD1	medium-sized	CASSYPTGGDHEQYF	TGTGCCAGCAGCTACCCGACAGGGGGTGACCACGAGCAGTACTTC
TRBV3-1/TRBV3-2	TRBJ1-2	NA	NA	CASSQDTRGYTF	TGTGCCAGCAGCCAAGACACTCGAGGCTACACCTTC
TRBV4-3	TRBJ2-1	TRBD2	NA	CASSRVGLAGVYNEQFF	TGCGCCAGCAGCCGGGTAGGACTAGCGGGAGTCTATAATGAGCAGTTCTTC
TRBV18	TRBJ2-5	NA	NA	CASSLKRAGETQYF	TGTGCCAGCTCTCTCAAAAGGGCGGGCGAGACCCAGTACTTC
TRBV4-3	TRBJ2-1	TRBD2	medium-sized	CASSQGLANNYNEQFF	TGCGCCAGCAGCCAAGGACTAGCGAATAATTACAATGAGCAGTTCTTC
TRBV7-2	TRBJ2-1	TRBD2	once	CASSLVASGAYNEQFF	TGTGCCAGCAGCTTGGTAGCTAGCGGGGCTTACAATGAGCAGTTCTTC
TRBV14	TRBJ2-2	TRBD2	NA	CASSRVGLAGGTGELFF	TGTGCCAGCAGCCGAGTCGGACTAGCGGGGGGCACCGGGGAGCTGTTTTTT
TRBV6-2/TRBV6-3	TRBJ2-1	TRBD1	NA	CASSPGTGANEQFF	TGTGCCAGCAGTCCAGGGACAGGGGCGAATGAGCAGTTCTTC
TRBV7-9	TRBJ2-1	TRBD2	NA	CASSFASGGIYNEQFF	TGTGCCAGCAGCTTCGCTTCGGGGGGGATATACAATGAGCAGTTCTTC
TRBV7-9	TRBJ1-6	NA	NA	CASSPDTLSPLHF	TGTGCCAGCAGCCCCGACACCCTTTCACCCCTCCACTTT